These 21 T cell receptor beta chains were all obtained from the same sample, sequenced in a study of shared clonotypes between healthy human individuals. Only in-frame clones appear in the TCRdb table, and some are missing; sequencing was by immunoSEQ multiplex PCR. Of approximately 530,000 clones in the sample, 90% to 97% were seen once. What was sequenced was naive CD4+ T cells sorted from blood. The subset: CD45RA+ positively selected. These receptors were obtained from a woman between 25 and 40 years old in good health.

The chain links TRBV7-9 to TRBJ2-1; 12 positions match TRBD2. Per the germline V gene, CDR1 is SEHNR and CDR2 is FQNEAQ (reference sequence). CDR3 length equals 15 residues. After removal of 8 bases from V and 3 bases from J, the junction contained 5 bases not matched to a gene. CDR3 protein: CASGPSGRVYNEQFF. The CDR3 DNA reads TGTGCCAGCGGCCCTAGCGGGAGGGTCTACAATGAGCAGTTCTTC.

The chain uses TRBV18 and TRBJ2-2; D is unresolved. The CDR3 has 14 residues. Germline-derived CDR1 and CDR2 are KGHSH and LQKENI. V lost 8 bases and J lost 8, with 18 bases in between. CDR3 bases: TGTGCCAGCCACCAAGTCGCGGCCGTAGGGGAGCTGTTTTTT. Its protein is CASHQVAAVGELFF.

V is TRBV5-1 and J is TRBJ1-1; D might be TRBD1 (5 bases). The CDR3 is 17 amino acids. Germline CDR1 reads SGHRS; CDR2 reads YFSETQ. Trimming stripped 4 bases from V and 2 bases from J, with 21 bases between. CDR3 region: CASSPRDRRVVNTEAFF. DNA for the CDR3: TGCGCCAGCAGCCCTCGGGACCGCAGGGTAGTAAACACTGAAGCTTTCTTT.

This sequence joins TRBV7-2 and TRBJ2-5; 9 nucleotides match TRBD1. J lost 5 bases, V lost 1 base, and 2 bases had no gene match. In germline, CDR1 is SGHTA, CDR2 FQGNSA. The CDR3 sequence is 14 residues long. The DNA for the CDR3 is TGTGCCAGCAGCTTAGGACAGGGGGAGGAGACCCAGTACTTC. It specifies CASSLGQGEETQYF.

This sequence joins TRBV28 and TRBJ2-3; no reliable D call. Per germline, CDR1 MDHEN and CDR2 SYDVKM. With 9 bases removed from V and 2 bases from J, the gap between germline ends came to 9 bases. The CDR3 runs 12 residues. The CDR3 DNA reads as TGTGCCAGTGGCGGATCCACAGATACGCAGTATTTT. Its translation is CASGGSTDTQYF.

The chain combines TRBV18 with TRBJ2-2; weak D call: TRBD2 (6 bases). The CDR3 runs 19 residues. Germline V CDR1 and CDR2: KGHSH, LQKENI. The ends were cut back, 2 bases at V and 0 bases at J, with 19 bases in the middle. DNA of the CDR3: TGTGCCAGCTCACCAATGGGACTTTGGGTGCCGCCGAACACCGGGGAGCTGTTTTTT. It yields the protein CASSPMGLWVPPNTGELFF.

The chain uses TRBV29-1 and TRBJ2-1, with D maybe TRBD2 (6 bases). The CDR3 has 15 amino acids. V gave up 2 bases and J gave up 3 bases, with 14 bases separating them. Germline V gene data show CDR1 as SQVTM and CDR2 as ANQGSEA. In nucleotides, the CDR3 is TGCAGCGTTGAATTCAGAGTAGCGGTCTACAATGAGCAGTTCTTC. It specifies CSVEFRVAVYNEQFF.

The V and J genes are TRBV4-1 and TRBJ2-7; perhaps TRBD2 as D (6 bases). The CDR3 is 16 amino acids. The V end was cut by 0 bases, the J end by 2 bases, with 14 bases between. CDR1 is MGHRA and CDR2 is YSYEKL in the germline V gene. The CDR3 sequence: CASSQDRRGMTYEQYF. For the CDR3, the DNA is TGCGCCAGCAGCCAAGATCGTCGGGGGATGACCTACGAGCAGTACTTC.

CDR3 DNA sequence: TGTGCCAGCAGCGTAGGCGGGGTACAGAACACTGAAGCTTTCTTT. As protein: CASSVGGVQNTEAFF. The V and J genes are TRBV9 and TRBJ1-1; D is uncertain. The germline CDR1 and CDR2 sequences are SGDLS and YYNGEE. Trimming shortened V by 0 bases and J by 1 base, and 10 bases separated the two germline ends. CDR3 length: 15 residues.

The chain recombines TRBV5-1 with TRBJ2-7; TRBD2 might be the D (5 bases). CDR1 and CDR2 from the germline V gene are SGHRS and YFSETQ. V was trimmed by 2 bases and J by 0 bases, leaving 12 bases between them. CDR3 length: 15 residues. As DNA, the CDR3 is TGCGCCAGCAGCTTAGCGGAACTGAGCTCCTACGAGCAGTACTTC. It encodes CASSLAELSSYEQYF.

The J gene is TRBJ2-3, the V gene TRBV19; 14 bases are shared with TRBD2. V trimming: 7 bases; J trimming: 3 bases; junction bases outside the gene matches: 6. The CDR3 length is 16 residues. Germline CDR1 LNHDA, CDR2 SQIVND (reference sequence). The CDR3 loop is CASTWTSGRPTDTQYF. As DNA, the CDR3 is TGTGCCAGTACGTGGACTAGCGGGAGGCCGACAGATACGCAGTATTTT. The variable domain in full, completed from reference TRBV19 and TRBJ2-3, reads DGGITQSPKYLFRKEGQNVTLSCEQNLNHDAMYWYRQDPGQGLRLIYYSQIVNDFQKGDIAEGYSVSREKKESFPLTVTSAQKNPTAFYLCASTWTSGRPTDTQYFGPGTRLTVL.

The chain is built from TRBV7-9 and TRBJ2-3, with D tentatively TRBD2 (5 bases). V lost 5 bases and J 4 bases, leaving 13 bases between the germline ends. From germline, CDR1 is SEHNR and CDR2 FQNEAQ (reference sequence). The CDR3 covers 14 residues. CDR3 protein: CASSGESVADTQYF. CDR3 nucleotides: TGTGCCAGCAGCGGGGAGAGCGTGGCAGATACGCAGTATTTT.

This chain uses TRBV5-1 with TRBJ2-1; D remains ambiguous. The V gene's germline CDR1 is SGHRS and CDR2 YFSETQ. Trimming pared 4 bases from V and 0 bases from J, leaving 14 bases between. The CDR3 consists of 16 residues. The CDR3 region is CASSPPTDGSYNEQFF. In DNA, the CDR3 is TGCGCCAGCAGCCCGCCGACCGACGGCTCCTACAATGAGCAGTTCTTC.

The J gene is TRBJ2-1, the V gene TRBV14; 11 bases align to TRBD2. The V segment lost 1 base and the J segment 7 bases; nucleotides outside the gene matches: 6. Germline-derived CDR1 and CDR2 are SGHDN and FVKESK. The CDR3 has 16 residues. CDR3 nucleotides: TGTGCCAGCAGCCAAGCTGTGTGGACTAGCGGGAATGAGCAGTTCTTC. Translated: CASSQAVWTSGNEQFF.

A single count supports this clone. The chain links TRBV5-5 to TRBJ2-7, with D tentatively TRBD1 (5 bases). Germline lookup yields CDR1 SGHKS and CDR2 YYEKEE (reference sequence). CDR3 length: 15 residues. V lost 5 bases to trimming and J lost 0 bases, with 15 bases between them. Here the CDR3 reads CASSPQGLPSYEQYF. DNA of the CDR3: TGTGCCAGCAGTCCTCAGGGTCTTCCCTCCTACGAGCAGTACTTC.

The chain is built from TRBV4-1 and TRBJ2-7; D ambiguous. V gave up 1 base and J gave up 5 bases, with 18 bases separating them. The CDR3 extends over 16 amino acids. Germline V gives CDR1 MGHRA, CDR2 YSYEKL. CDR3 sequence reads: CASSQGGPIIRDEQYF. The CDR3 DNA reads TGCGCCAGCAGCCAAGGGGGTCCTATTATTCGGGACGAGCAGTACTTC.

The CDR3 DNA is TGTGCCAGCAGCTTGGCATCCCCCGGGGCAGGCAGTATTTCTTATGGCTACACCTTC. Translated, it gives CASSLASPGAGSISYGYTF. The rearrangement uses TRBV5-4 and TRBJ1-2; D might be TRBD1 (5 bases). The germline V gene encodes CDR1 SGHNT and CDR2 YYREEE (reference sequence). This CDR3 region has 19 residues. V gave up 0 bases and J gave up 5 bases, with 26 bases separating them.

This clone appeared a single time. This chain joins TRBV4-1 and TRBJ2-3; D is possibly TRBD1 (6 bases). This CDR3 contains 16 residues. Between the trimmed V and J ends, which lost 2 bases and 0 bases, there was a span of 12 bases. Germline V CDR1 and CDR2: MGHRA, YSYEKL. The CDR3, as DNA: TGCGCCAGCAGCCAACGATACAGGGATAGCACAGATACGCAGTATTTT. It yields the protein CASSQRYRDSTDTQYF.

For this clone: In the same sample, other DNA sequences code for this CDR3. The V gene is TRBV6-5, the J gene TRBJ2-7; 9 nucleotides line up with TRBD1. CDR1 MNHEY and CDR2 SVGAGI come from the germline V gene. This CDR3 is built from 15 residues. Unmatched junction bases numbered 6, after V lost 3 bases and J lost 3 bases. The CDR3 nucleotides are TGTGCCAGCAGTTATTCCGGGACAGGGAACTACGAGCAGTACTTC. Protein sequence: CASSYSGTGNYEQYF.

This chain joins TRBV2 and TRBJ2-5; the D is unclear. V was trimmed by 7 bases and J by 5 bases, leaving 8 bases between them. Germline values: CDR1 SNHLY, CDR2 FYNNEI. This CDR3 has 11 amino acids. CDR3 nucleotides: TGTGCCAGCAAGGCTTGGGAGACCCAGTACTTC. This translates into CASKAWETQYF.

This rearrangement joins TRBV25-1 to TRBJ2-4, with 12 nucleotides matching TRBD2. Germline trimming cut 4 bases from V and 11 bases from J; bases unmatched to any gene: 9. The CDR3 loop spans 15 amino acids. CDR1 and CDR2 (germline): MGHDK, SYGVNS. The CDR3 nucleotides read TGTGCCAGCAGTGTCAGACTAGCGGGAGTGGTACTTCAGTACTTC. Its translation is CASSVRLAGVVLQYF.